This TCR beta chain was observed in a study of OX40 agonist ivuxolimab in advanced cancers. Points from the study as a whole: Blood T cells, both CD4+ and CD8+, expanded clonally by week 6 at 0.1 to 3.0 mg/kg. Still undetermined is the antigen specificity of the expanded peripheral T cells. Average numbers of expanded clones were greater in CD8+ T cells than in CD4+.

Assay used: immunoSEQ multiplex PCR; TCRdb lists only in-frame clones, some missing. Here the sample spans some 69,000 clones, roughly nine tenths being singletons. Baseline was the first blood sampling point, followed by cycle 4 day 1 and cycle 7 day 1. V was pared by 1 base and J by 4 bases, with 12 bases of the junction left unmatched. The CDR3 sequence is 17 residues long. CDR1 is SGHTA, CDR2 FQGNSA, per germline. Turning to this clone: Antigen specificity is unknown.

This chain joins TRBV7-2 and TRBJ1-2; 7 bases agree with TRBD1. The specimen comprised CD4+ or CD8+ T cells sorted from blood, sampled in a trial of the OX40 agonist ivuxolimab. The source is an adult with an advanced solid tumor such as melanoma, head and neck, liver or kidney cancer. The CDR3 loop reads CASSLEWTGPRGYGYTF. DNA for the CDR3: TGTGCCAGCAGCTTAGAGTGGACAGGCCCCCGAGGCTATGGCTACACCTTC. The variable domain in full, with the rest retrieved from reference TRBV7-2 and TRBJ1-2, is GAGVSQSPSNKVTEKGKDVELRCDPISGHTALYWYRQSLGQGLEFLIYFQGNSAPDKSGLPSDRFSAERTGGSVSTLTIQRTQQEDSAVYLCASSLEWTGPRGYGYTFGSGTRLTVV.